Shown below are 32 T cell receptor beta chains from a single sample sequenced in a study of T-cell memory formation after mild COVID-19. TCRdb re-called the 5' RACE reads with MiXCR, one entry per CDR3 protein. Of some 350,000 distinct CDR3 sequences detected, 15% appear once; the ten largest clones hold approximately 20%. Material: PBMCs or a T cell subset sorted from them (not recorded which). These receptors were obtained from a man between 18 and 35 years old who had mild COVID-19 (a few samples of this study predate the infection). Cell type and time point are not known.

CDR3 in amino acids: CASRQGVLSEQFF. DNA of the CDR3: TGTGCCAGCAGGCAAGGGGTTCTAAGTGAGCAGTTCTTC. V usage is TRBV2 and J usage is TRBJ2-1; the D gene is possibly TRBD1 (5 bases). The V gene's germline CDR1 is SNHLY and CDR2 FYNNEI. CDR3 length: 13 residues. The V gene lost 6 bases and the J gene lost 9 bases, with 15 bases spanning the gap.

This rearrangement joins TRBV6-5 to TRBJ2-7; D gene uncertain. V was cut by 0 bases and J by 3 bases, with 12 bases left in between. CDR1 is MNHEY, CDR2 SVGAGI, per germline. This CDR3 has 15 residues. This CDR3 is CASSYSMVGNYEQYF. CDR3 nucleotide sequence: TGTGCCAGCAGTTACTCGATGGTAGGAAACTACGAGCAGTACTTC.

The V gene is TRBV20-1, the J gene TRBJ1-1; 7 nucleotides align to TRBD1. Germline lookup yields CDR1 DFQATT and CDR2 SNEGSKA (reference sequence). This CDR3 comprises 14 residues. Germline trimming cut 5 bases from V and 7 bases from J; bases unmatched to any gene: 13. CDR3 in DNA: TGCAGTGCTCCTCCTGGGGTATGGGACAGTGAAGCTTTCTTT. Translating gives CSAPPGVWDSEAFF.

The gene calls are TRBV20-1 and TRBJ1-5; TRBD1 agrees at 7 bases. J lost 7 bases, V lost 2 bases, and 11 bases had no gene match. CDR1 is DFQATT, CDR2 SNEGSKA, per germline (reference sequence). There are 15 residues in the CDR3. The chain's CDR3 is CSARPRQGEIQPQHF. The CDR3 bases are TGCAGTGCTAGACCAAGACAGGGTGAAATCCAGCCCCAGCATTTT.

The chain uses TRBV20-1 and TRBJ1-5; D not resolved. The germline V and J ends were trimmed by 3 bases and 6 bases, with 12 bases remaining between them. The length of the CDR3 is 13 residues. CDR1 DFQATT and CDR2 SNEGSKA come from the germline V gene (reference sequence). CDR3 DNA sequence: TGCAGTGCTAGTAACGGGGAGGGTCAGCCCCAGCATTTT. It specifies CSASNGEGQPQHF.

This clonotype has a handful of counts. J is TRBJ2-5 and V is TRBV5-1; 7 bases match TRBD2. The J segment lost 4 bases and the V segment lost 5 bases, leaving 5 bases of the junction unmatched. CDR1 is SGHRS, CDR2 YFSETQ, per germline. The CDR3 loop spans 13 amino acids. Here the CDR3 reads CASSKERGETQYF. CDR3 nucleotide sequence: TGCGCCAGCAGTAAAGAGCGGGGAGAGACCCAGTACTTC. Full variable domain (rest looked up from reference TRBV5-1 and TRBJ2-5): KAGVTQTPRYLIKTRGQQVTLSCSPISGHRSVSWYQQTPGQGLQFLFEYFSETQRNKGNFPGRFSGRQFSNSRSEMNVSTLELGDSALYLCASSKERGETQYFGPGTRLLVL.

This clonotype appeared a few times. This chain uses TRBV12-3 or TRBV12-4 with TRBJ2-5, with TRBD2 identical over 7 bases. CDR3 length: 15 amino acids. V was pared by 3 bases and J by 2 bases, with 6 bases of the junction left unmatched. CDR3: CASSFSLAVQETQYF. CDR3 DNA sequence: TGTGCCAGCAGTTTTAGTCTAGCGGTTCAAGAGACCCAGTACTTC.

This sequence joins TRBV6-5 and TRBJ1-3; no firm D call. The V gene lost 0 bases and the J gene lost 0 bases, with 15 bases spanning the gap. The CDR3 covers 18 residues. From germline, CDR1 is MNHEY and CDR2 SVGAGI. The CDR3 loop is CASSYSMAGLGSGNTIYF. As DNA, the CDR3 is TGTGCCAGCAGTTACTCGATGGCAGGCCTCGGCTCTGGAAACACCATATATTTT.

This clonotype was seen a few times. J is TRBJ2-5 and V is TRBV7-2; TRBD2 matches 8 bases. V shed 2 bases and J 4 bases; nucleotides not matched to a gene: 9. Germline V CDR1 and CDR2: SGHTA, FQGNSA. There are 16 residues in the CDR3. The CDR3 DNA follows: TGTGCCAGCAGCTTATCTCTTGCGGGGGGCCGAGAGACCCAGTACTTC. The encoded protein is CASSLSLAGGRETQYF.

Many counts were recorded for this clonotype. V usage is TRBV4-1 and J usage is TRBJ1-1; D gene unclear. The CDR3 sequence is 17 residues long. Germline-derived CDR1 and CDR2 are MGHRA and YSYEKL. The V gene lost 0 bases and the J gene lost 0 bases, with 14 bases spanning the gap. The CDR3: CASSQDPNSDMNTEAFF. In DNA, the CDR3 is TGCGCCAGCAGCCAAGATCCGAACAGCGATATGAACACTGAAGCTTTCTTT.

This chain links TRBV4-3 with TRBJ2-4; TRBD1 might be the D (6 bases). Germline V CDR1 and CDR2: LGHNA, YSLEER. V lost 4 bases and J lost 5, with 12 bases in between. The CDR3 runs to 14 residues. The CDR3 DNA reads as TGCGCCAGCAGCCGCCTCAGGGGCGAAAACATTCAGTACTTC. It is translated as CASSRLRGENIQYF.

This clonotype showed up many times. The V gene is TRBV4-1, the J gene TRBJ2-7; D remains ambiguous. Per germline, CDR1 MGHRA and CDR2 YSYEKL. CDR3 size: 15 residues. V dropped 0 bases and J dropped 0 bases, with 9 bases sitting between them. The CDR3 nucleotides are TGCGCCAGCAGCCAAGAGTTCCGAAGCTCCTACGAGCAGTACTTC. It is translated as CASSQEFRSSYEQYF.

This clonotype was recorded a few times. This chain links TRBV19 with TRBJ2-5; 11 bases match TRBD2. The germline CDR1 and CDR2 sequences are LNHDA and SQIVND (reference sequence). The CDR3 consists of 18 residues. After removal of 0 bases from V and 2 bases from J, the junction contained 8 bases not matched to a gene. CDR3 nucleotides: TGTGCCAGTAGTATAGAAGTTCCGGGACTAGCGGCACAAGAGACCCAGTACTTC. Protein product: CASSIEVPGLAAQETQYF.

This clonotype was observed a handful of times. The DNA of the CDR3 is TGTGCCAGCAGCCAAGATCCCCTAGGAGCTGGAAACACCATATATTTT. Translated, it gives CASSQDPLGAGNTIYF. The rearrangement links TRBV3-1 to TRBJ1-3; D remains unclear. The CDR3 covers 16 residues. V was trimmed by 0 bases and J by 2 bases, leaving 11 bases between them. Germline values: CDR1 LGHDT, CDR2 YNNKEL (reference sequence).

This rearrangement joins TRBV20-1 to TRBJ2-1; 12 positions agree with TRBD1. The CDR3 is 15 residues long. Trimming at V came to 5 bases and at J to 5 bases, leaving 7 bases not matched to a gene. The germline CDR1 and CDR2 sequences are DFQATT and SNEGSKA (reference sequence). The CDR3 region is CSARRDRGPDNEQFF. CDR3 DNA sequence: TGCAGTGCTCGGAGGGACAGGGGGCCGGACAATGAGCAGTTCTTC.

At least ten counts were recorded for this clonotype. This chain connects TRBV4-3 to TRBJ1-4, with D tentatively TRBD1 (5 bases). The ends were cut back, 0 bases at V and 8 bases at J, with 7 bases in the middle. This CDR3 is 13 amino acids long. From germline, CDR1 is LGHNA and CDR2 YSLEER. The CDR3, as DNA: TGCGCCAGCAGCCAAGATTGGGGGGAAAAACTGTTTTTT. It codes for CASSQDWGEKLFF.

This clonotype came up a few times. This chain joins TRBV5-4 and TRBJ1-1; tentatively, D is TRBD1 (5 bases). CDR1 and CDR2 from the germline V gene are SGHNT and YYREEE (reference sequence). Trimming removed 4 bases from V and 4 bases from J, with 17 bases in between. The CDR3 extends over 15 amino acids. The CDR3 nucleotides are TGTGCCAGCAGCGACAAGGGGAGGTTGGGCACTGAAGCTTTCTTT. This gives the protein CASSDKGRLGTEAFF.

The rearrangement uses TRBV6-2 or TRBV6-3 and TRBJ2-1; no firm D call. CDR1 and CDR2 (germline): MNHEY, SVGEGT. The V end lost 6 bases, the J end lost 7 bases, and 13 bases lay between the germline ends. The CDR3 loop spans 13 amino acids. The chain's CDR3 is CASRKQLSNEQFF. The CDR3 nucleotides are TGTGCCAGCAGGAAACAACTTTCGAATGAGCAGTTCTTC.

The chain employs TRBV7-2 and TRBJ2-1, with a possible D match to TRBD1 (6 bases). The CDR3 length is 13 residues. Between the trimmed V and J ends, which lost 3 bases and 9 bases, there was a span of 12 bases. Germline V gene data show CDR1 as SGHTA and CDR2 as FQGNSA. CDR3 coding DNA: TGTGCCAGCAGCTTCCCCGGGACATTTGAGCAGTTCTTC. Translated, it gives CASSFPGTFEQFF.

The CDR3 is CASSQGGWEAFF. Here the CDR3 DNA reads TGTGCCAGCAGCCAAGGGGGCTGGGAAGCTTTCTTT. This rearrangement joins TRBV3-1 to TRBJ1-1, with D perhaps TRBD1 (5 bases). Trimming shortened V by 1 base and J by 8 bases, and 8 bases separated the two germline ends. Germline values: CDR1 LGHDT, CDR2 YNNKEL (reference sequence). There are 12 residues in the CDR3.

V is TRBV12-3 or TRBV12-4 and J is TRBJ1-2; 8 positions agree with TRBD1. The CDR3 is 14 residues long. V shed 6 bases and J 4 bases; nucleotides not matched to a gene: 7. The CDR3 DNA follows: TGTGCCAGCAGAGCCGGACAGGGAGGCTATGGCTACACCTTC. It specifies CASRAGQGGYGYTF.

A few counts support this clonotype. The rearrangement uses TRBV7-3 and TRBJ2-1; D is unresolved. With 8 bases removed from V and 6 bases from J, the gap between germline ends came to 11 bases. The CDR3 totals 12 residues. The germline CDR1 and CDR2 sequences are SGHTA and FQGTGA. The CDR3 region has the DNA TGTGCCAGCGGGGTCTCCCCCAATGAGCAGTTCTTC. Protein sequence: CASGVSPNEQFF. Variable domain in full (rest from reference TRBV7-3 and TRBJ2-1): GAGVSQTPSNKVTEKGKYVELRCDPISGHTALYWYRQSLGQGPEFLIYFQGTGAADDSGLPNDRFFAVRPEGSVSTLKIQRTERGDSAVYLCASGVSPNEQFFGPGTRLTVL.

This clonotype was picked up many times. The chain is built from TRBV11-2 and TRBJ2-2; 9 bases line up with TRBD2. Germline assignment: CDR1 SGHAT and CDR2 FQNNGV. The CDR3 is 18 amino acids. Germline trimming cut 1 base from V and 0 bases from J; bases unmatched to any gene: 6. DNA for the CDR3: TGTGCCAGCAGCTTAGGGCGGACTAGCGTGACGAACACCGGGGAGCTGTTTTTT. Translated: CASSLGRTSVTNTGELFF.

The chain combines TRBV4-3 with TRBJ1-2; D perhaps matches TRBD1 (5 bases). The CDR3 runs 13 residues. In germline, CDR1 is LGHNA, CDR2 YSLEER. Trimming removed 1 base from V and 6 bases from J, with 9 bases in between. The CDR3 protein is CASSQGGGHGYTF. The CDR3 DNA sequence: TGCGCCAGCAGCCAAGGTGGGGGACATGGCTACACCTTC.

The chain combines TRBV25-1 with TRBJ2-2; D remains unclear. V was cut by 6 bases and J by 6 bases, with 8 bases left in between. CDR1 and CDR2 (germline): MGHDK, SYGVNS. The CDR3 is 12 residues long. The CDR3 region has the DNA TGTGCCAGCAGAATGGATCCCGGGGAGCTGTTTTTT. As protein: CASRMDPGELFF.

This clonotype came up many times. This chain links TRBV11-2 with TRBJ2-5; the D gene is possibly TRBD2 (6 bases). The CDR3 runs 13 residues. V gave up 6 bases and J gave up 0 bases, with 8 bases separating them. Germline lookup yields CDR1 SGHAT and CDR2 FQNNGV. The CDR3 sequence: CASRDYYQETQYF. The DNA for the CDR3 is TGTGCCAGCAGGGACTACTACCAAGAGACCCAGTACTTC.

This chain uses TRBV6-6 with TRBJ2-7, with 7 bases identical to TRBD2. From germline, CDR1 is MNHNY and CDR2 SVGAGI (reference sequence). The CDR3 is 14 residues long. V lost 2 bases, J lost 0 bases, and 1 base stayed unmatched. The chain's CDR3 is CASSYAGVSYEQYV. In nucleotides, the CDR3 is TGTGCCAGCAGTTACGCGGGGGTCTCCTACGAGCAGTACGTC.

This clonotype was seen a few times. This chain uses TRBV5-4 with TRBJ2-2, with a tentative D call TRBD2 (5 bases). Trimming cost V 1 base and J 6 bases, with 10 bases left between them. The length of the CDR3 is 14 residues. Germline assignment: CDR1 SGHNT and CDR2 YYREEE (reference sequence). As DNA, the CDR3 is TGTGCCAGCAGCTTGTCGGCGGGCGCCGGGGAGCTGTTTTTT. This gives the protein CASSLSAGAGELFF.

V is TRBV7-2 and J is TRBJ1-2; 9 nucleotides line up with TRBD1. Germline lookup yields CDR1 SGHTA and CDR2 FQGNSA. Trimming cost V 5 bases and J 8 bases; bases outside gene matches: 6. The CDR3 totals 13 residues. Here the CDR3 reads CASSRDRVGGYTF. The CDR3 DNA is TGTGCCAGCAGCCGGGACAGGGTCGGGGGCTACACCTTC. The full variable domain, its missing parts supplied by reference TRBV7-2 and TRBJ1-2, is GAGVSQSPSNKVTEKGKDVELRCDPISGHTALYWYRQSLGQGLEFLIYFQGNSAPDKSGLPSDRFSAERTGGSVSTLTIQRTQQEDSAVYLCASSRDRVGGYTFGSGTRLTVV.

The CDR3 here is CAWSVQGQPQHF. CDR3 in DNA: TGTGCCTGGAGTGTACAGGGTCAGCCCCAGCATTTT. The genes are TRBV30 and TRBJ1-5; a possible D gene is TRBD1 (6 bases). This CDR3 has 12 residues. The V gene lost 0 bases and the J gene lost 6 bases, with 6 bases spanning the gap. The germline gives CDR1 GTSNPN, CDR2 SVGIG (reference sequence).

This clonotype was observed a handful of times. CDR3 nucleotides: TGCAGCGTACACCGCCAAGAGACCCAGTACTTC. Residues: CSVHRQETQYF. The V gene is TRBV29-1, the J gene TRBJ2-5; D gene unclear. Germline V lookup: CDR1 SQVTM, CDR2 ANQGSEA. The V and J ends lost 6 bases and 1 base respectively, with 6 bases between them. This CDR3 region has 11 residues.

This clonotype has just a few counts. The chain joins TRBV7-2 to TRBJ2-3; D unresolved. V was shortened by 7 bases and J by 2 bases, with 7 bases between the two germline ends. Per germline, CDR1 SGHTA and CDR2 FQGNSA. The CDR3 has 12 residues. CDR3 loop: CASTSNTDTQYF. The CDR3 nucleotides are TGTGCCAGCACCTCAAACACAGATACGCAGTATTTT.